This passage covers 7 T cell receptor beta chains from one sample sequenced in a study of shared clonotypes between healthy human individuals. Profiling relied on immunoSEQ multiplex PCR, and the TCRdb table lists in-frame clones only, not all of them. The sample holds over a million clones, approximately 80% seen once. The source material was memory CD4+ T cells from PBMCs. Subset indicated: CD45RA-negative fraction. All receptors come from a man between 18 and 29 years old in good health. Some clones in this sample may be carry-over from other donors' samples.

The chain carries TRBV7-9 and TRBJ2-1; 11 nucleotides agree with TRBD2. The CDR3 runs 15 residues. The germline V gene encodes CDR1 SEHNR and CDR2 FQNEAQ (reference sequence). Unmatched junction bases numbered 4, after V lost 3 bases and J lost 6 bases. CDR3 coding DNA: TGTGCCAGCAGCTTCGGGACTAGCGGAACCAATGAGCAGTTCTTC. It is translated as CASSFGTSGTNEQFF.

This clone has a handful of counts. This rearrangement joins TRBV2 to TRBJ1-3, with D possibly being TRBD1 (5 bases). This CDR3 spans 11 amino acids. CDR1 SNHLY and CDR2 FYNNEI come from the germline V gene. Trimming left V 6 bases short and J 11 bases short, with 11 bases between. CDR3 DNA sequence: TGTGCCAGCAGCACAGTAGGGGCCATATATTTT. Its translation is CASSTVGAIYF.

The CDR3 reads CASGTFDSNSGNTIYF. Here the CDR3 DNA reads TGTGCCAGCGGAACCTTCGACTCAAACTCTGGAAACACCATATATTTT. The chain couples TRBV28 to TRBJ1-3; D ambiguous. CDR3 length: 16 residues. Germline V gives CDR1 MDHEN, CDR2 SYDVKM. V lost 8 bases, J lost 0 bases, and 17 bases lay in between.

The chain uses TRBV5-5 and TRBJ1-1; TRBD1 might be the D (6 bases). CDR3 length equals 15 residues. V shed 3 bases and J shed 0 bases, with 12 bases lying between them. CDR1 is SGHKS, CDR2 YYEKEE, per germline (reference sequence). CDR3 in amino acids: CASSYAGHLNTEAFF. CDR3 DNA sequence: TGTGCCAGCAGCTATGCGGGACACTTGAACACTGAAGCTTTCTTT.

The J gene is TRBJ2-4, the V gene TRBV28; perhaps TRBD2 as D (7 bases). Germline V gene lookup returns CDR1 MDHEN and CDR2 SYDVKM. The ends were cut back, 8 bases at V and 1 base at J, with 18 bases in the middle. There are 16 residues in the CDR3. DNA of the CDR3: TGTGCCAGCGTGATGGGGGGGCACCTCGCCAAAAACATTCAGTACTTC. This gives the protein CASVMGGHLAKNIQYF.

DNA for the CDR3: TGTGCCAGCAGCCGGAATATGGGACTGGACTTCTACGAGCAGTACTTC. Its translation: CASSRNMGLDFYEQYF. The chain is built from TRBV5-5 and TRBJ2-7; D possibly corresponds to TRBD2 (6 bases). This CDR3 is built from 16 residues. Trimming took off 4 bases at V and 3 bases at J, with 20 bases between the two ends. In germline, CDR1 is SGHKS, CDR2 YYEKEE (reference sequence).

The chain has TRBV28 and TRBJ2-1; D not resolved. In germline, CDR1 is MDHEN, CDR2 SYDVKM. CDR3 size: 16 residues. V lost 0 bases and J 2 bases, leaving 11 bases between the germline ends. CDR3 protein: CASSLWAAPTYNEQFF. The CDR3 DNA follows: TGTGCCAGCAGTTTATGGGCAGCGCCTACCTACAATGAGCAGTTCTTC.